A single T cell receptor (beta chain) is shown here with its context. TCRdb's table, derived via immunoSEQ multiplex PCR, lists solely in-frame clones and lacks some. Among 60,000 to 80,000 clones, roughly nine tenths were seen once, and the ten largest hold roughly an eighth. The data stem from a study of OX40 agonist ivuxolimab in advanced cancers. Study context: Of the participants, over 30% had some prior anti-PD-1, anti-PD-L1 or anti-CTLA-4 therapy, which was allowed.

Germline V lookup: CDR1 SGHRS, CDR2 YFSETQ. V lost 0 bases, J lost 6 bases, and 3 bases stayed unmatched. The CDR3 consists of 15 residues. The chain uses TRBV5-1 and TRBJ2-1, with 10 bases lining up with TRBD2. Sample: CD4+ or CD8+ T cells sorted from blood, taken in a trial of the OX40 agonist ivuxolimab. The TCR originated in an adult with an advanced solid tumor such as melanoma, head and neck, liver or kidney cancer. CDR3 protein: CASSLGLAGVNEQFF. CDR3 in DNA: TGCGCCAGCAGCTTGGGGCTAGCGGGGGTCAATGAGCAGTTCTTC.